The 12 T cell receptor beta chains reported below all come from one sample, sequenced in a study of CD8 T cells in ankylosing spondylitis. From the 5' RACE reads, TCRdb called clonotypes with MiXCR, one entry per CDR3 protein. Among 250,000 or so distinct CDR3 sequences listed, approximately 11% were seen once. Sequences were obtained from blood, either unsorted or a sorted T cell fraction (not recorded which). The receptors come from a male donor with ankylosing spondylitis or in good health (not recorded which).

This clonotype showed up many times. The rearrangement joins TRBV29-1 to TRBJ2-7; TRBD1 matches 7 bases. In germline, CDR1 is SQVTM, CDR2 ANQGSEA. The CDR3 has 12 residues. V was clipped by 7 bases and J by 6 bases; unmatched bases: 9. CDR3 amino acids: CSASDRAAEQYF. The CDR3 DNA is TGCAGCGCTTCCGACAGGGCCGCCGAGCAGTACTTC.

The genes are TRBV5-1 and TRBJ2-5, with 8 bases lining up with TRBD2. J lost 3 bases, V lost 0 bases, and 10 bases had no gene match. The CDR3 is made up of 17 amino acids. Germline assignment: CDR1 SGHRS and CDR2 YFSETQ. CDR3 DNA: TGCGCCAGCAGCTTGGACGGAGCGGGAGCCGGGAAAGAGACCCAGTACTTC. As protein: CASSLDGAGAGKETQYF. The complete variable domain, with remaining parts taken from reference TRBV5-1 and TRBJ2-5, reads KAGVTQTPRYLIKTRGQQVTLSCSPISGHRSVSWYQQTPGQGLQFLFEYFSETQRNKGNFPGRFSGRQFSNSRSEMNVSTLELGDSALYLCASSLDGAGAGKETQYFGPGTRLLVL.

In this sample, this clonotype turned up many times. The J gene is TRBJ1-4, the V gene TRBV7-9; no clear D gene. Germline CDR1 is SEHNR and CDR2 is FQNEAQ (reference sequence). This CDR3 is built from 12 residues. V was trimmed by 3 bases and J by 15 bases, leaving 14 bases between them. CDR3 nucleotides: TGTGCCAGCAGCTTTGAGGAACGTGTGGTGTTTTTT. Translated: CASSFEERVVFF.

This clonotype was seen many times. V and J are TRBV7-2 and TRBJ1-2; 7 nucleotides line up with TRBD1. Trimming removed 5 bases from V and 3 bases from J; junction bases left unmatched: 6. The CDR3 totals 14 residues. Germline V CDR1 and CDR2: SGHTA, FQGNSA. CDR3 loop: CASSLQGQDYGYTF. In DNA form, the CDR3 reads TGTGCCAGCAGCCTCCAAGGACAGGACTATGGCTACACCTTC.

This clonotype was detected ten times or more. The chain recombines TRBV12-3 or TRBV12-4 with TRBJ2-5, with unresolved D. The CDR3 length is 13 residues. Trimming stripped 5 bases from V and 9 bases from J, with 16 bases between. The DNA of the CDR3 is TGTGCCAGCAGTCCCTTTATGGGCGGCCCCCAGTACTTC. Translating gives CASSPFMGGPQYF.

The rearrangement joins TRBV12-3 or TRBV12-4 to TRBJ2-7; D may match TRBD1 or TRBD2 (5 bases each). The CDR3 length is 15 residues. The V end was cut by 6 bases, the J end by 3 bases, with 18 bases between. The CDR3 nucleotides are TGTGCCAGCAGCCCCGGAAGGGGAGCCTACTACGAGCAGTACTTC. Residues: CASSPGRGAYYEQYF.

This clonotype has a count of ten or more. The rearrangement links TRBV24-1 to TRBJ2-1; D gene uncertain. V dropped 4 bases and J dropped 7 bases, with 10 bases sitting between them. From germline, CDR1 is KGHDR and CDR2 SFDVKD. The CDR3 is made up of 13 amino acids. In DNA, the CDR3 is TGTGCCACCAGTGACATGATCGGGAATGAGCAGTTCTTC. It translates to CATSDMIGNEQFF.

This clonotype was counted ten times or more. The V call is TRBV6-1, the J call TRBJ1-2, with 7 bases identical to TRBD1. V lost 5 bases to trimming and J lost 4 bases; unmatched junction nucleotides: 7. Germline values: CDR1 MNHNS, CDR2 SASEGT. The CDR3 is 14 amino acids. CDR3 protein: CASSLWDSPYGYTF. The CDR3 DNA is TGTGCCAGCAGTCTCTGGGACAGCCCCTATGGCTACACCTTC.

This clonotype was counted between two and nine times. The V gene is TRBV3-1, the J gene TRBJ2-7, with TRBD2 matching over 9 bases. Looked up from germline, CDR1 is LGHDT and CDR2 is YNNKEL (reference sequence). The trim removed 3 bases at V and 5 bases at J, leaving 5 bases unmatched. This CDR3 has 14 residues. The DNA of the CDR3 is TGTGCCAGCAGCCAGGGCGGGAGGGCCCACGAGCAGTACTTC. It translates to CASSQGGRAHEQYF.

This clonotype was counted at least ten times. The rearrangement joins TRBV20-1 to TRBJ2-7, with 8 bases lining up with TRBD2. This CDR3 is built from 14 residues. Germline V gene data show CDR1 as DFQATT and CDR2 as SNEGSKA (reference sequence). J lost 4 bases, V lost 5 bases, and 10 bases had no gene match. CDR3: CSAVSGRGVYEQYF. The CDR3 DNA reads TGCAGTGCTGTAAGCGGGAGAGGGGTTTACGAGCAGTACTTC.

This clonotype was seen repeatedly, ten times or more. This chain links TRBV5-1 with TRBJ2-2; no firm D call. The CDR3 consists of 15 residues. Per the germline V gene, CDR1 is SGHRS and CDR2 is YFSETQ. V lost 0 bases and J 2 bases, leaving 8 bases between the germline ends. CDR3 region: CASSLDGRNTGELFF. The DNA of the CDR3 is TGCGCCAGCAGCTTGGACGGCAGAAACACCGGGGAGCTGTTTTTT.

This clonotype was counted many times. The chain employs TRBV5-1 and TRBJ1-1, with D tentatively TRBD1 (5 bases). CDR3 length equals 17 residues. CDR1 and CDR2 from the germline V gene are SGHRS and YFSETQ. The ends were cut back, 3 bases at V and 1 base at J, with 19 bases in the middle. The CDR3 here is CASSSTGAPGWNTEAFF. In DNA form, the CDR3 reads TGCGCCAGCAGCTCCACCGGGGCTCCAGGTTGGAACACTGAAGCTTTCTTT.